This T cell receptor beta chain emerged from a study of long-term antiretroviral therapy in people with HIV. V lost 5 bases to trimming and J lost 7 bases, with 11 bases between them. Germline V gene lookup returns CDR1 SNHLY and CDR2 FYNNEI. The CDR3 extends over 13 amino acids. Overall study findings and caveats: Comparison with controls showed narrower CDR3 length ranges in HIV repertoires. Dominance of pre-ART expanded clones persisted, fluctuating and often declining after ART. Diversity measured after ART increased yet remained under transplant donor controls.

This clone was detected a few times. Its specificity is unknown. A v3.0 immunoSEQ assay was performed at survey level. The study targeted roughly 35,000-50,000 T-cell genomes per sample in sequencing. Method: immunoSEQ multiplex PCR; TCRdb's copy keeps in-frame clones and lacks some. The top ten clones hold approximately 10% of a sample with about 25,000 clones, about 80% of them seen once. This sample comprised unsorted PBMCs, obtained 1.1 years before starting antiretroviral therapy. V usage is TRBV2 and J usage is TRBJ2-2; tentative D call: TRBD2 (6 bases). This clonotype originated in a middle-aged woman with HIV. CDR3 nucleotide sequence: TGTGCCAGCAGTCTACAGGAGGGCGGGGAGCTGTTTTTT. Translation: CASSLQEGGELFF.